The subject of this entry is one TCR beta chain. Germline V gene lookup returns CDR1 KGHDR and CDR2 SFDVKD. The CDR3 has 13 residues. After removal of 7 bases from V and 5 bases from J, the junction contained 2 bases not matched to a gene. The data stem from a study of blood T cell repertoires in COVID-19. Overall study: Researchers got acute and convalescent COVID-19 samples from the United States, Italy and Spain. Sources were T cells, B-cell-depleted T cells, or PBMCs; the material itself was cDNA or gDNA.

Produced via immunoSEQ multiplex PCR; TCRdb's table is partial and in-frame only. The top ten clones hold about 10% of a sample with approximately 270,000 clones, roughly 80% of them seen once. V is TRBV24-1 and J is TRBJ1-5; 9 bases are a match to TRBD1. The origin of this receptor is an elderly man with acute or convalescent COVID-19. Specimen: peripheral blood. The CDR3 spells CATSRTGDQPQHF. DNA of the CDR3: TGTGCCACCAGCCGGACAGGGGATCAGCCCCAGCATTTT.